The rows below give T cell receptor beta chains drawn from one sample of a study of vaccination and CD4 T cells after COVID-19. For these TCRs, the target antigens are not known. TCRdb itself ran the PCR reads through MiXCR, one entry per CDR3 protein. The sample consists of approximately 11,000 distinct CDR3 sequences, around three quarters of them appearing once. The sequenced sample was CD4+ T cells from blood, cultured in vitro. The receptors stem from a human donor who had recovered from COVID-19. Both conserved end residues are part of each CDR3. The order of the fields is V gene, clone size, J gene, D gene, CDR3 length, CDR3 DNA, CDR3 protein. A D gene is named only where the DNA matches it firmly. A row's size may be missing; if present it is once, few, many or a size class.

TRBV2,-,TRBJ2-5,-,14,TGTGCCAGCAGTCCGGGATTTGAGGTGGAGACCCAGTACTTC,CASSPGFEVETQYF
TRBV4-3,-,TRBJ2-3,TRBD2,16,TGCGCCAGCAGCCAATTGCTAGCGGATGGAGGAGATACGCAGTATTTT,CASSQLLADGGDTQYF
TRBV5-1,-,TRBJ1-2,-,14,TGCGCCAGCAGCGGGAGGGAGTACAGGGATGGCTACACCTTC,CASSGREYRDGYTF
TRBV2,-,TRBJ2-7,TRBD2,18,TGTGCCAGCAGTGGCTCCGGGACTAGCGGGAGGATGGGCTACGAGCAGTACTTC,CASSGSGTSGRMGYEQYF
TRBV12-3/TRBV12-4,-,TRBJ1-2,TRBD1,15,TGTGCCAGCAGTTTCGGTCCAGGGGGGGACTATGGCTACACCTTC,CASSFGPGGDYGYTF
TRBV20-1,-,TRBJ2-7,TRBD2,16,TGCAGTGCTAGAGACCACTCCTCGACTAGCGGATACGAGCAGTACTTC,CSARDHSSTSGYEQYF
TRBV19,once,TRBJ2-2,-,13,TGTGCCAGTAGTATACAGGACTGGGGGGAGCTGTTTTTT,CASSIQDWGELFF
TRBV20-1,-,TRBJ1-2,-,15,TGCAGTGCTAGGCCCTCCGGGGAGGCCTCTATTGGCTACACCTTC,CSARPSGEASIGYTF
TRBV11-3,-,TRBJ2-7,TRBD1,15,TGTGCCAGCAGCCCAGGGGGCGTAGGATCCTACGAGCAGTACTTC,CASSPGGVGSYEQYF
TRBV18,-,TRBJ2-1,TRBD2,15,TGTGCCAGCTCAATCCAACTAGCGGGTAACAATGAGCAGTTCTTC,CASSIQLAGNNEQFF
TRBV20-1,-,TRBJ2-7,TRBD2,14,TGCAGTGCTATCCCAGCAAGCGGGGCCCACGAGCAGTACTTC,CSAIPASGAHEQYF
TRBV10-1,few,TRBJ1-2,-,14,TGCGCCAGCAGTGAGCAGTTGGGTGGCGGTGGCTACACCTTC,CASSEQLGGGGYTF
TRBV5-5,medium-sized,TRBJ1-5,-,13,TGTGCCAGCAGCACGGGGAACAATCAGCCCCAGCATTTT,CASSTGNNQPQHF
TRBV7-2,-,TRBJ2-5,-,15,TGTGCCAGCAGCCACCAGTCAGGGGAGCCTTGGACCCAGTACTTC,CASSHQSGEPWTQYF